This T cell receptor (beta chain) was captured in a study of T cell responses to AZD1222 COVID-19 vaccine. In this sample, this clone turned up once. Using immunoSEQ multiplex PCR, the repertoire was profiled, and TCRdb retains in-frame clones only, with some absent. The sample includes about 160,000 clones, about 93% of them seen just once. This CDR3 region has 13 residues. Per the germline V gene, CDR1 is SQVTM and CDR2 is ANQGSEA. Trimming took 4 bases from V and 5 from J; bases not matched to a gene: 5. The chain joins TRBV29-1 to TRBJ2-7, with TRBD1 matching over 10 bases. The receptor comes from an adult who received the AZD1222 COVID-19 vaccine. This sample comprised peripheral blood, obtained 28 days after the second AZD1222 dose. The CDR3 sequence is CSVAGDRGHEQYF. The CDR3 nucleotides are TGCAGCGTTGCCGGGGACAGGGGACACGAGCAGTACTTC.